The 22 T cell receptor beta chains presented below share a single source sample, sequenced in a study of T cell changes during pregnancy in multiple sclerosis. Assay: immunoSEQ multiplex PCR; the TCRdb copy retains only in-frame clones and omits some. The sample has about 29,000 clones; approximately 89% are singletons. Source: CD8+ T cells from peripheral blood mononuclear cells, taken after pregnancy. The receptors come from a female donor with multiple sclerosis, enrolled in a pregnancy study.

The CDR3 coding sequence is TGTGCCAGCAGTTGGAGCGGGATGGGCAATGAGCAGTTCTTC. Its protein product is CASSWSGMGNEQFF. The chain employs TRBV27 and TRBJ2-1; 7 positions match TRBD2. This CDR3 comprises 14 residues. V was pared by 4 bases and J by 6 bases, with 6 bases of the junction left unmatched. CDR1 is MNHEY, CDR2 SMNVEV, per germline (reference sequence).

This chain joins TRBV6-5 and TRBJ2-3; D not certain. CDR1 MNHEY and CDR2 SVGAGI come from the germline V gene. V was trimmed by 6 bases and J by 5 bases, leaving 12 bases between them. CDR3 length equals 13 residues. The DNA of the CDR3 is TGTGCCAGCAGAGGCGACATGCGAGATACGCAGTATTTT. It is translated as CASRGDMRDTQYF.

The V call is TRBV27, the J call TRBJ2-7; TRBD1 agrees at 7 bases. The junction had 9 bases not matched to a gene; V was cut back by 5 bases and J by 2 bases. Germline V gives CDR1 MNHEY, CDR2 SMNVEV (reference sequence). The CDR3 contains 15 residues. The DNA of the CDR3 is TGTGCCAGCAGTCCCCAGATGACAGGGACCTACGAGCAGTACTTC. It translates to CASSPQMTGTYEQYF.

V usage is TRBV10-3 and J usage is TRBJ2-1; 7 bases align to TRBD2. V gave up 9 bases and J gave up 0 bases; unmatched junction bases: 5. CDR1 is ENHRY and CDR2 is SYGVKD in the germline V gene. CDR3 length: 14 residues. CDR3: CAIGGDYSYNEQFF. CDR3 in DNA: TGTGCCATAGGCGGGGACTACTCCTACAATGAGCAGTTCTTC.

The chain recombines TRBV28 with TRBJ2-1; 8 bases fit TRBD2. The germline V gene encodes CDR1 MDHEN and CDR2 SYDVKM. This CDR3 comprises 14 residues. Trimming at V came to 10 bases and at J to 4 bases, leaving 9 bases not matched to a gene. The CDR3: CATRLLAAYNEQFF. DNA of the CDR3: TGTGCCACCCGATTACTAGCGGCTTACAATGAGCAGTTCTTC.

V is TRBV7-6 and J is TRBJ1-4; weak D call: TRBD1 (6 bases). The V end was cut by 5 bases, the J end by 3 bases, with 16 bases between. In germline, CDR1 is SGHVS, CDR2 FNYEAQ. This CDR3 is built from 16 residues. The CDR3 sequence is CASSRFRDTSNEKLFF. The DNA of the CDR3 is TGTGCCAGCAGCCGGTTCCGGGACACATCTAATGAAAAACTGTTTTTT.

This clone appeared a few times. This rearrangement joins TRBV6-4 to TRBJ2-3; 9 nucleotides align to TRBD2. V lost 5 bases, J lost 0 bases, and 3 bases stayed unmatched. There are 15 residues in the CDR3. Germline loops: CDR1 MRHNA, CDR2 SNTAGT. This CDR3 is CASSITSGSTDTQYF. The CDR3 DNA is TGTGCCAGCAGTATCACTAGCGGGAGCACAGATACGCAGTATTTT.

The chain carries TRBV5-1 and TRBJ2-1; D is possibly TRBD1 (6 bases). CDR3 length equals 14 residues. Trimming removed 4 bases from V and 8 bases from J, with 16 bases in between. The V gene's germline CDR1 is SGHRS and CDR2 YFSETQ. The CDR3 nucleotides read TGCGCCAGCAGCCCGGGCCTAGGGGGTGATGAGCAGTTCTTC. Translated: CASSPGLGGDEQFF. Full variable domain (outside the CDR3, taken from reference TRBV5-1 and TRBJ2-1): KAGVTQTPRYLIKTRGQQVTLSCSPISGHRSVSWYQQTPGQGLQFLFEYFSETQRNKGNFPGRFSGRQFSNSRSEMNVSTLELGDSALYLCASSPGLGGDEQFFGPGTRLTVL.

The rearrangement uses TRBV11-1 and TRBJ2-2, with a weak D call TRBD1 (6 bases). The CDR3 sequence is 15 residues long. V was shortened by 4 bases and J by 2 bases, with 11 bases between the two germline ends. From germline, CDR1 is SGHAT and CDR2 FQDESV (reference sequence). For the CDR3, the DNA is TGTGCCAGCAGCTGGAGGACAGACAACACCGGGGAGCTGTTTTTT. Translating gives CASSWRTDNTGELFF.

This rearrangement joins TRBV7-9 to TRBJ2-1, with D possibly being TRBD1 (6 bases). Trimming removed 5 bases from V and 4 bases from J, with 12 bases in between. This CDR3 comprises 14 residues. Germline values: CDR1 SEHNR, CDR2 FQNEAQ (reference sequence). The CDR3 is CASSRPTGYNEQFF. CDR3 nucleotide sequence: TGTGCCAGCAGCCGCCCAACAGGGTACAATGAGCAGTTCTTC.

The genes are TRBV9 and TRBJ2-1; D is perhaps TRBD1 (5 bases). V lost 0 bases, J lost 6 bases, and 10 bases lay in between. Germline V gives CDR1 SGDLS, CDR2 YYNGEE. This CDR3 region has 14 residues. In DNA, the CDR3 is TGTGCCAGCAGCGTAGATGGGGCTACCAATGAGCAGTTCTTC. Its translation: CASSVDGATNEQFF.

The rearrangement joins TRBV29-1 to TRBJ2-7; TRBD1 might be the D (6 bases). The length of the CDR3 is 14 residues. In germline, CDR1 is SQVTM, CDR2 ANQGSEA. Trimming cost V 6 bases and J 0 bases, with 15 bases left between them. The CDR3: CSVGARDNSYEQYF. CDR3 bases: TGCAGCGTGGGGGCCCGGGACAACTCCTACGAGCAGTACTTC.

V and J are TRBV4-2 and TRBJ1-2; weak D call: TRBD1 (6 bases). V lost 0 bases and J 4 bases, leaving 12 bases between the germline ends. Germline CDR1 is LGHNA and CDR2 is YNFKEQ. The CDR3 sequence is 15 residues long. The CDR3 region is CASSQEVLGAYGYTF. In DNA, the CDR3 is TGTGCCAGCAGCCAAGAAGTATTGGGGGCCTATGGCTACACCTTC.

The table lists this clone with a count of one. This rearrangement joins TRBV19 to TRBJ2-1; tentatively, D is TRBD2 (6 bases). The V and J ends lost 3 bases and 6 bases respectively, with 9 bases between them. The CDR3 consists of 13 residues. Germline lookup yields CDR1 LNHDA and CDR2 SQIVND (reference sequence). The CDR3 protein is CASSIPGGNEQFF. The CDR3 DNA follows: TGTGCCAGTAGTATCCCCGGGGGCAATGAGCAGTTCTTC.

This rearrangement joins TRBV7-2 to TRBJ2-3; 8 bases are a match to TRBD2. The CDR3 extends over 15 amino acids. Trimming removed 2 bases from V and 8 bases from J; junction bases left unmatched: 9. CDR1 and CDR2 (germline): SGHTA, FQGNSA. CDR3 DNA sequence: TGTGCCAGCAGCTTATCCGGGGGGGACTTAGGTACGCAGTATTTT. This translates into CASSLSGGDLGTQYF. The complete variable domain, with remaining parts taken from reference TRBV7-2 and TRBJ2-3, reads GAGVSQSPSNKVTEKGKDVELRCDPISGHTALYWYRQSLGQGLEFLIYFQGNSAPDKSGLPSDRFSAERTGGSVSTLTIQRTQQEDSAVYLCASSLSGGDLGTQYFGPGTRLTVL.

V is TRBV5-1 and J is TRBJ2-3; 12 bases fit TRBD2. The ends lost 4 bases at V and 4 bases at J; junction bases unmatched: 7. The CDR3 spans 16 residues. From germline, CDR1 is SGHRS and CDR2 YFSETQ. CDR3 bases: TGCGCCAGCAGCCTACGACTAGCGGGAGTTGCAGATACGCAGTATTTT. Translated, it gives CASSLRLAGVADTQYF.

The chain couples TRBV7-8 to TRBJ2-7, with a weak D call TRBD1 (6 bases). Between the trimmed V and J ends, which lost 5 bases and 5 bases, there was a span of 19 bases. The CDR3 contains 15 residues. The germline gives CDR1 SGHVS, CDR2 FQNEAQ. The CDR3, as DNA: TGTGCCAGCAGCCAAGACCGAGACAGGTCCCACGAGCAGTACTTC. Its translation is CASSQDRDRSHEQYF. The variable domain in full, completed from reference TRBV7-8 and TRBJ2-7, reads GAGVSQSPRYKVAKRGQDVALRCDPISGHVSLFWYQQALGQGPEFLTYFQNEAQLDKSGLPSDRFFAERPEGSVSTLKIQRTQQEDSAVYLCASSQDRDRSHEQYFGPGTRLTVT.

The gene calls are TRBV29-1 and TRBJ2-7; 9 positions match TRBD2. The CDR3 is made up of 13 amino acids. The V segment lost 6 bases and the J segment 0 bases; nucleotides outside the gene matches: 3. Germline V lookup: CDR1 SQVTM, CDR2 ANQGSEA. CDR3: CSVRTSASYEQYF. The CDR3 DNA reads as TGCAGCGTAAGGACTAGCGCCTCCTACGAGCAGTACTTC.

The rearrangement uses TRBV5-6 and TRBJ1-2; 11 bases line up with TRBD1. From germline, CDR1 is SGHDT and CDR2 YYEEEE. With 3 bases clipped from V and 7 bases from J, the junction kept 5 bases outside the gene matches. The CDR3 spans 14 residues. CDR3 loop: CASSSGTGGFGYTF. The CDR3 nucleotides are TGTGCCAGCAGCTCGGGGACAGGGGGTTTTGGCTACACCTTC.

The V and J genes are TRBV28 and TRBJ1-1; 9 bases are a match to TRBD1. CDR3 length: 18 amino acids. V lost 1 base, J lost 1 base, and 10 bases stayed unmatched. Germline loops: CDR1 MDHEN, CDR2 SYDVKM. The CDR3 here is CASSLSTGGLRSNTEAFF. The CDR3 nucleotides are TGTGCCAGCAGTTTATCGACAGGGGGACTCAGGTCGAACACTGAAGCTTTCTTT.

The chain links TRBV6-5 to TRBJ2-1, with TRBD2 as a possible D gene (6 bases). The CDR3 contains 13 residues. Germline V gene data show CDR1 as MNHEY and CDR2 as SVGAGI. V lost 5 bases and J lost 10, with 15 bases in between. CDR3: CASSHFGGWEQFF. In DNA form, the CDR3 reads TGTGCCAGCAGTCACTTTGGGGGGTGGGAGCAGTTCTTC.

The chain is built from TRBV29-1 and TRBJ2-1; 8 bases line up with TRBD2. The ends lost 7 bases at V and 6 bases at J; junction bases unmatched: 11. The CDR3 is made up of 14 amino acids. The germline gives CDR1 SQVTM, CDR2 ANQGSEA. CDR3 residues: CSGVSGGDFNEQFF. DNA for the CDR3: TGCAGCGGGGTATCGGGAGGGGATTTCAATGAGCAGTTCTTC.